This TCR beta chain comes out of a study of Ad26.COV2.S vaccination and SARS-CoV-2 variants. Study information: Donor joined the COV1001 Ad26.COV2.S trial arm. General study findings and limits: Placebo and vaccine recipients had non-spike TCR breadth that was similar.

The germline V gene has CDR1 SSHAT and CDR2 FNYEAQ (reference sequence). This CDR3 region has 13 residues. The germline V and J ends were trimmed by 3 bases and 4 bases, with 9 bases remaining between them. Clones were sequenced by immunoSEQ multiplex PCR, and TCRdb holds only the in-frame ones, with some missing. The sample holds around 300,000 clones, about 88% seen once. As for this clone: Its antigen is currently unknown.

Noted treatment: about 20 received Ad26.COV2.S at low or high dose, single or two shots; about 5 received placebo; per-sample allocation not given. After the first vaccine or placebo injection, samples were drawn on day 63. This sequence joins TRBV7-7 and TRBJ2-5, with D tentatively TRBD1 or TRBD2 (6 bases each). The sample was peripheral blood, taken in a trial of Ad26.COV2.S vaccine versus placebo. The source is a person between 18 and 65 years old who received the Ad26.COV2.S COVID-19 vaccine or a placebo. The CDR3 nucleotides are TGTGCCAGCAGCTTGGGGGGCCGAGAGACCCAGTACTTC. This gives the protein CASSLGGRETQYF.